This TCR beta chain was sequenced during a study of blood T cells in healthy people across ages. The study, taken as a whole, reports: The unsorted PBMCs prevented any conclusive comparison of naive versus antigen-experienced cells.

Germline assignment: CDR1 MGHRA and CDR2 YSYEKL. There are 14 residues in the CDR3. V lost 2 bases and J lost 4, with 8 bases in between. Turning to this clonotype: Its antigen is currently unknown.

A second about 6 to 11 cycle PCR used barcoded and J-beta primers. Unique molecular identifiers of 12 random nucleotides labeled each cDNA. TCRdb ran MiXCR on the 5' RACE reads and lists one entry per CDR3 protein. The sample lists 1,500,000 or so distinct CDR3 sequences, approximately 42% seen once, with approximately 4.1% in the top ten. This receptor was identified in a woman aged 18-29 years in good health. The J gene is TRBJ1-4, the V gene TRBV4-1; no clear D. The source material was blood. In DNA, the CDR3 is TGCGCCAGCAGCCAATTACAGTTTAATGAAAAACTGTTTTTT. It codes for CASSQLQFNEKLFF.